What follows are 5 T cell receptor beta chains derived from one specimen sequenced in a study of cytomegalovirus exposure and HLA in healthy donors (dated by TCRdb to the late 2010s). The receptor library was made with the immunoSEQ multiplex PCR assay. For the multiplex PCR, a mixture combining 60 forward primers for TCR Vbeta segments and 13 reverse primers for TCR Jbeta segments was used. TCRdb carries this immuneACCESS record with in-frame sequences only. Its versions omit some clonotypes, under half of them owing to an unresolved V gene in the studies checked, with the rest unexplained. This sample holds under 200,000 clones; 70% to 85% were observed only once. The top ten hold about 3.5% of the sample. The sequencing sample was made of PBMCs. The receptors shown here come from a man aged 40-49 years in good health and CMV-seropositive.

The rearrangement links TRBV2 to TRBJ2-1; 10 bases line up with TRBD2. Germline loops: CDR1 SNHLY, CDR2 FYNNEI. The trim removed 8 bases at V and 9 bases at J, leaving 10 bases unmatched. CDR3 length equals 14 residues. The CDR3 here is CASGGASGGREQFF. The DNA for the CDR3 is TGTGCCAGCGGTGGGGCTAGCGGGGGCCGTGAGCAGTTCTTC.

The genes are TRBV7-2 and TRBJ1-2; TRBD1 matches 9 bases. The CDR3 has 14 residues. Germline V CDR1 and CDR2: SGHTA, FQGNSA. V shed 5 bases and J 7 bases; nucleotides not matched to a gene: 8. The CDR3 bases are TGTGCCAGCAGCCGTACAGGGGGCGCAAGTGGCTACACCTTC. This encodes CASSRTGGASGYTF.

The chain combines TRBV7-6 with TRBJ2-2; D not certain. This CDR3 spans 17 amino acids. V dropped 4 bases and J dropped 0 bases, with 15 bases sitting between them. The germline CDR1 and CDR2 sequences are SGHVS and FNYEAQ. CDR3 bases: TGTGCCAGCAGCTCATTTAGACACGTCGCGAACACCGGGGAGCTGTTTTTT. Its translation: CASSSFRHVANTGELFF.

This clone was seen more than once but under ten times. The V gene is TRBV4-2, the J gene TRBJ2-6; D may be TRBD2 (5 bases). The CDR3 is made up of 17 amino acids. V was shortened by 5 bases and J by 0 bases, with 14 bases between the two germline ends. Germline V gives CDR1 LGHNA, CDR2 YNFKEQ. The CDR3 loop reads CASSMTIPGSGANVLTF. As DNA, the CDR3 is TGTGCCAGCAGCATGACTATCCCCGGCTCTGGGGCCAACGTCCTGACTTTC.

V and J are TRBV7-2 and TRBJ1-2; TRBD1 matches 8 bases. Germline CDR1 and CDR2: SGHTA and FQGNSA. Trimming removed 1 base from V and 0 bases from J; junction bases left unmatched: 7. There are 17 residues in the CDR3. CDR3 nucleotide sequence: TGTGCCAGCAGCTTAGTTCAGGGGGCCGGAGCTAACTATGGCTACACCTTC. As protein: CASSLVQGAGANYGYTF.